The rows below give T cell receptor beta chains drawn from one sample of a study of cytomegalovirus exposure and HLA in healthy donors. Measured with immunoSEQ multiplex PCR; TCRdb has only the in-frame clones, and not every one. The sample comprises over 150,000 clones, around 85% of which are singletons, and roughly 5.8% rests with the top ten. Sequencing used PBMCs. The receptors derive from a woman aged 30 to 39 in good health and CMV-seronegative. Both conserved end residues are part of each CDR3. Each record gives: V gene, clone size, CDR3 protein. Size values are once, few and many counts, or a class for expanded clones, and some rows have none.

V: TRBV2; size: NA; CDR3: CASSVVTSQPQHF
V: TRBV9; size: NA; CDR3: CASSETQGRQSPGHYGYTF
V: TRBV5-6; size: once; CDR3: CASSLVSGGSSSYNEQFF
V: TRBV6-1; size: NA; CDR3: CASSPAYQETQYF
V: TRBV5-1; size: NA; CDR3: CASSFSWGRSTDTQYF
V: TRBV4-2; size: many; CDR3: CASSQETLGGMNNEQFF
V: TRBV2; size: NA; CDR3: CASSIQGPSTEAFF
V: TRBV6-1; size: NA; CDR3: CASRAIYEQYF
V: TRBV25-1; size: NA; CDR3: CASSDLYEQYF
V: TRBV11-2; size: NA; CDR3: CASSLGGTSVAEQYF
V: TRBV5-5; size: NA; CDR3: CASSLNVATEAFF
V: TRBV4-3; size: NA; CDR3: CASSQDLGQGGEPLHF
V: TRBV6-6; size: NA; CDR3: CASSTRQRSPLHF
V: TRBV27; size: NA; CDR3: CASSLFSGPKPPYEQYF
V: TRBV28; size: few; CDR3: CASSLTGSISKAFF
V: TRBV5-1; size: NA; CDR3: CASSLASSGTDTQYF
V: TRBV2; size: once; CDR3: CASSEETATEAFF